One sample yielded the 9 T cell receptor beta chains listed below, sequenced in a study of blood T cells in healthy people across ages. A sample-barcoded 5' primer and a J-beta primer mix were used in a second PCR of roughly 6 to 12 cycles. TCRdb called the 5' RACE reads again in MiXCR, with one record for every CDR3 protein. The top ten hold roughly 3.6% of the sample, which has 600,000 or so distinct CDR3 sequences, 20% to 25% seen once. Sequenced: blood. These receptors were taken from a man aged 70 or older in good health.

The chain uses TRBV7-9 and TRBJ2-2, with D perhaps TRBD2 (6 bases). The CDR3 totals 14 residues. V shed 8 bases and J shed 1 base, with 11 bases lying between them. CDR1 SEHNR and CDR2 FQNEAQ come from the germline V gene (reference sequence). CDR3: CASRPGENTGELFF. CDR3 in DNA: TGTGCCAGCCGGCCGGGGGAGAACACCGGGGAGCTGTTTTTT.

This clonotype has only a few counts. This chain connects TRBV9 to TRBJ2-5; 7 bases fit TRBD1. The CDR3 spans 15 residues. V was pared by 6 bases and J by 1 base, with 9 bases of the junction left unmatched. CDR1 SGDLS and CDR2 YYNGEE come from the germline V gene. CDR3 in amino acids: CASTPRGQLQETQYF. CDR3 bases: TGTGCCAGCACCCCGAGGGGGCAGCTCCAAGAGACCCAGTACTTC.

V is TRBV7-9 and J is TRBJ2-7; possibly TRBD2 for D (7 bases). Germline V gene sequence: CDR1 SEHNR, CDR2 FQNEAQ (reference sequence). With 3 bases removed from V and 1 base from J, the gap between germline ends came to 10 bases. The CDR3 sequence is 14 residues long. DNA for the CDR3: TGTGCCAGCAGCTTTGGGGGGGCGTCCTACGAGCAGTACTTC. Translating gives CASSFGGASYEQYF.

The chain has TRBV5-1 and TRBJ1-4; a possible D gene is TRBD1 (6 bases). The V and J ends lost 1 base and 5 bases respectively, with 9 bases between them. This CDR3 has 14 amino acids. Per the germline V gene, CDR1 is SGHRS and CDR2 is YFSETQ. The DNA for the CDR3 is TGCGCCAGCAGCTTGACAGGGTACAATGAAAAACTGTTTTTT. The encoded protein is CASSLTGYNEKLFF. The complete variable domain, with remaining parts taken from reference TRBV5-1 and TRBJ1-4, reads KAGVTQTPRYLIKTRGQQVTLSCSPISGHRSVSWYQQTPGQGLQFLFEYFSETQRNKGNFPGRFSGRQFSNSRSEMNVSTLELGDSALYLCASSLTGYNEKLFFGSGTQLSVL.

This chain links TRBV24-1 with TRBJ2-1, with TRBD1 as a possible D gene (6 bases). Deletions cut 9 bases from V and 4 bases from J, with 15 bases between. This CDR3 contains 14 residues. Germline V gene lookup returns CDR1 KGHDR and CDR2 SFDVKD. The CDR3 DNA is TGTGCCACCGGGCTAGCAGGGGATTACAATGAGCAGTTCTTC. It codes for CATGLAGDYNEQFF.

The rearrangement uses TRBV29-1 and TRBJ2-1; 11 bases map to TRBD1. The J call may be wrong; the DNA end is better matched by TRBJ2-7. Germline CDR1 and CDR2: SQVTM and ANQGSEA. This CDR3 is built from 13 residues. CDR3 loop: CSVGGTGGYEQYF. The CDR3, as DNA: TGCAGCGTGGGGGGGACAGGGGGCTACGAGCAGTACTTC.

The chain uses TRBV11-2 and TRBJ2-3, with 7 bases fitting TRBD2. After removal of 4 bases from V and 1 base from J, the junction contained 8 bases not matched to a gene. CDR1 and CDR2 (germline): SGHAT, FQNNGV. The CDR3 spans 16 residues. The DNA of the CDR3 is TGTGCCAGCAGCTCATCCGGCGGGAGCGGCACAGATACGCAGTATTTT. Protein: CASSSSGGSGTDTQYF. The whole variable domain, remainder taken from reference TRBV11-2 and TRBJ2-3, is EAGVAQSPRYKIIEKRQSVAFWCNPISGHATLYWYQQILGQGPKLLIQFQNNGVVDDSQLPKDRFSAERLKGVDSTLKIQPAKLEDSAVYLCASSSSGGSGTDTQYFGPGTRLTVL.

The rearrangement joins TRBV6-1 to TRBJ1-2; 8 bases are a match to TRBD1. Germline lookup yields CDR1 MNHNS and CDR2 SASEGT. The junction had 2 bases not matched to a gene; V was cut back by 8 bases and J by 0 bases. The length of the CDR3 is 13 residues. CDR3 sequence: CASRTGSNYGYTF. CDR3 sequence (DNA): TGTGCCAGCCGGACAGGGTCTAACTATGGCTACACCTTC.

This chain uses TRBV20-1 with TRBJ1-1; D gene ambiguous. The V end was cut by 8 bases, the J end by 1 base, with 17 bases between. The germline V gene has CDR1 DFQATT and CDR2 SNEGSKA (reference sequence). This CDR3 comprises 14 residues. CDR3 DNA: TGCAGTCCACTTCCGACCAGCCAGAACACTGAAGCTTTCTTT. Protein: CSPLPTSQNTEAFF.